This T cell receptor (beta chain) was identified during a study of blood T cells in healthy people across ages. Aged about 6 to 95, donors were systemically healthy Caucasians from Russia. Every sample yielded at least 6.5 million isolated PBMCs. Then a second PCR, running about 6 to 12 cycles, was carried out with a sample-barcoded 5' primer and a J-beta primer mix. Unique molecular identifiers of 12 random nucleotides labeled each cDNA. TCRdb used MiXCR to reprocess the 5' RACE reads, holding one entry per CDR3 protein. The repertoire includes about a million distinct CDR3 sequences, roughly two fifths of them detected once, and less than 15% sits in the top ten. V dropped 5 bases and J dropped 4 bases, with 17 bases sitting between them. The CDR3 length is 15 residues. Germline assignment: CDR1 MNHEY and CDR2 SMNVEV (reference sequence).

The sequencing sample was made of blood. The receptor's source is a man aged 18 to 29 in good health. The chain carries TRBV27 and TRBJ1-2, with D possibly matching TRBD1 (6 bases). The CDR3 nucleotides read TGTGCCAGCAGTCCGCTCGGCAGGGGCGCCTATGGCTACACCTTC. Protein product: CASSPLGRGAYGYTF.